This T cell receptor (beta chain) originates from a study of blood T cells in healthy people across ages. CDR1 SGHRS and CDR2 YFSETQ come from the germline V gene. This CDR3 contains 15 residues. V was clipped by 0 bases and J by 3 bases, with 12 bases between them. A second PCR, run for about 6 to 11 cycles, used a sample-barcoded 5' primer plus a J-beta primer mix. TCRdb called the 5' RACE reads again in MiXCR, with one record for every CDR3 protein. The sample holds roughly 680,000 distinct CDR3 sequences, around 49% seen once. Sequencing was performed on blood. The genes are TRBV5-1 and TRBJ1-2, with D uncertain. This sequence originates from a woman aged 60-75 years in good health. CDR3 bases: TGCGCCAGCAGCTTGGGTTCTGGGTCGGACTATGGCTACACCTTC. Protein sequence: CASSLGSGSDYGYTF.